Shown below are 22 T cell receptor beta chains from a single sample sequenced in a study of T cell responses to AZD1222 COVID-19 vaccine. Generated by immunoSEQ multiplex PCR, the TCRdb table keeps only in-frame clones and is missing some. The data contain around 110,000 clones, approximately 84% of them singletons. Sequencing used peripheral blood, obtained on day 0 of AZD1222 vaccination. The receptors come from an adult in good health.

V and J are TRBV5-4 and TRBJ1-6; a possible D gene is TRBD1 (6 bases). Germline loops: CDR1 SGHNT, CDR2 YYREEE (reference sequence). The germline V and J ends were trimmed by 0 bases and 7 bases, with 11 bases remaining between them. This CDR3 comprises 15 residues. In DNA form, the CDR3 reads TGTGCCAGCAGCTTGGGTTCAGGGGCAAATTCACCCCTCCACTTT. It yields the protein CASSLGSGANSPLHF.

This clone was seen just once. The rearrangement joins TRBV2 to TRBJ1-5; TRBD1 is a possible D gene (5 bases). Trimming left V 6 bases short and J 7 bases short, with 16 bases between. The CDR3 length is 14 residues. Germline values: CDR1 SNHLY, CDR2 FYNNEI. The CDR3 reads CASRNQGSRQPQHF. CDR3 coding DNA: TGTGCCAGCAGGAACCAGGGATCGCGGCAGCCCCAGCATTTT.

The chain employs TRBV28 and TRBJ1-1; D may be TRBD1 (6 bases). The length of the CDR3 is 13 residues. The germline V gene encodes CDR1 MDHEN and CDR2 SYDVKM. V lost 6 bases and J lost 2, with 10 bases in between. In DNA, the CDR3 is TGTGCCAGCAGCATCAGGGGTAACACTGAAGCTTTCTTT. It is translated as CASSIRGNTEAFF.

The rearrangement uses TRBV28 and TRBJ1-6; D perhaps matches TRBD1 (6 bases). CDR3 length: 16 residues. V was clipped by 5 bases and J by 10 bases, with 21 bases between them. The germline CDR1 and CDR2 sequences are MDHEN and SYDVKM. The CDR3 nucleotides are TGTGCCAGCAGTCAGGCGGGGGGGCGAGTTGGATCACCCCTCCACTTT. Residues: CASSQAGGRVGSPLHF.

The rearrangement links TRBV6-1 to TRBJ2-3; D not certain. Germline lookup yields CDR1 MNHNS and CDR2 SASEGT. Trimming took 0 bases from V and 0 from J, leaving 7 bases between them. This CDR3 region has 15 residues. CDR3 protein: CASSEAHGSTDTQYF. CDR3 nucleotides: TGTGCCAGCAGTGAAGCGCACGGGAGCACAGATACGCAGTATTTT.

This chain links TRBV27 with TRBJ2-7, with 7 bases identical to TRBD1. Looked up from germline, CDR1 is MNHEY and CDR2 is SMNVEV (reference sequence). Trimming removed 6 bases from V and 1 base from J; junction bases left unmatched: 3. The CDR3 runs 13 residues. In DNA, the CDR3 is TGTGCCAGCAGGACACAGGGGTCCTACGAGCAGTACTTC. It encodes CASRTQGSYEQYF.

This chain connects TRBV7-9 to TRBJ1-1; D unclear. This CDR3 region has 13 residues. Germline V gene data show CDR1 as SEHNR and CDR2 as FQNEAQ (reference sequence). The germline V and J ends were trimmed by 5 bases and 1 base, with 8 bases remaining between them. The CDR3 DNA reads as TGTGCCAGCAGCCTCCAGACGAACACTGAAGCTTTCTTT. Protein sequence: CASSLQTNTEAFF.

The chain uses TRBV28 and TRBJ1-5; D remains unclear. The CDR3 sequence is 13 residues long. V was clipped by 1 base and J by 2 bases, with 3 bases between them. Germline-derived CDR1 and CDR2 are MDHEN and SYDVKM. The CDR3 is CASSLSGNQPQHF. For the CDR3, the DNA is TGTGCCAGCAGTTTATCGGGCAATCAGCCCCAGCATTTT.

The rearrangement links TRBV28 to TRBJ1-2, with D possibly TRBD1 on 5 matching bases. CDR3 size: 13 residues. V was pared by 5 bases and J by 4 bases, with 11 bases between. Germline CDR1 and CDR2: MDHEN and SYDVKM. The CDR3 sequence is CASSPGLRYGYTF. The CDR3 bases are TGTGCCAGCAGTCCGGGACTCCGCTATGGCTACACCTTC.

The chain's CDR3 is CASSLLRGGSGEQFF. CDR3 DNA: TGCGCCAGCAGCTTGTTGCGGGGGGGCTCGGGTGAGCAGTTCTTC. The chain carries TRBV5-1 and TRBJ2-1; 9 bases agree with TRBD2. Germline V gene sequence: CDR1 SGHRS, CDR2 YFSETQ. The CDR3 is 15 amino acids. Trimming cost V 1 base and J 9 bases; bases outside gene matches: 8.

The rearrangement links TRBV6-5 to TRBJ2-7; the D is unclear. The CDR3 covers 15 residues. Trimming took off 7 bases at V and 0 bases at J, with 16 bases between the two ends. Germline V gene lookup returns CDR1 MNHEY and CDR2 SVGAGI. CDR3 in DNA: TGTGCCAGCATACGGCCCGGACCTCCCTCCTACGAGCAGTACTTC. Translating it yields CASIRPGPPSYEQYF.

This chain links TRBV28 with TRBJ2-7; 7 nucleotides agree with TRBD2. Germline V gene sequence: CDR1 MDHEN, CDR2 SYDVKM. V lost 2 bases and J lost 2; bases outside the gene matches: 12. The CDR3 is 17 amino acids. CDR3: CASSLVTSLADPYEQYF. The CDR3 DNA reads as TGTGCCAGCAGTTTAGTTACAAGTCTAGCGGACCCCTACGAGCAGTACTTC.

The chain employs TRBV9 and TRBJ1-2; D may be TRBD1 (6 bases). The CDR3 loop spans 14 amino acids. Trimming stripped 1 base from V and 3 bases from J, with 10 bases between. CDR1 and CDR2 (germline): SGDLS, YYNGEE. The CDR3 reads CASSVTTGDYGYTF. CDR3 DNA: TGTGCCAGCAGCGTAACGACAGGTGACTATGGCTACACCTTC.

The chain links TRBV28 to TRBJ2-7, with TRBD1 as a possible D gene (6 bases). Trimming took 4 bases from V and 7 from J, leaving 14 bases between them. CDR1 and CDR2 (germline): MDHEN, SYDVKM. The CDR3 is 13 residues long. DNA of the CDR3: TGTGCCAGCAGTTCCCCAGGGGTAGAAGAGCAGTACTTC. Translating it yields CASSSPGVEEQYF.

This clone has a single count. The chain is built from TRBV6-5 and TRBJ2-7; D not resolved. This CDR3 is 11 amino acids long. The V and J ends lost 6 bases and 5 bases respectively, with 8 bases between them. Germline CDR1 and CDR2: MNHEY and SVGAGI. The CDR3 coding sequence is TGTGCCAGCAGCAACGGTCACGAGCAGTACTTC. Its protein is CASSNGHEQYF.

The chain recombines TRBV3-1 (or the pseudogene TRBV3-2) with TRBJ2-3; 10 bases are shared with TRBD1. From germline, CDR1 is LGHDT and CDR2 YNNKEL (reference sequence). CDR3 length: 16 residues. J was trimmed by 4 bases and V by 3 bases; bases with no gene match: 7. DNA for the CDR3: TGTGCCAGCAGCCATCCGGGACAGGGGATATCAGATACGCAGTATTTT. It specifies CASSHPGQGISDTQYF.

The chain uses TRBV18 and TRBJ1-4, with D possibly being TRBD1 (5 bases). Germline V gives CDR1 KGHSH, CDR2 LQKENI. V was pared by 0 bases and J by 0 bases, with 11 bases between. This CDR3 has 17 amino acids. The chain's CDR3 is CASSPPGDVATNEKLFF. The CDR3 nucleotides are TGTGCCAGCTCACCACCGGGGGATGTTGCAACTAATGAAAAACTGTTTTTT.

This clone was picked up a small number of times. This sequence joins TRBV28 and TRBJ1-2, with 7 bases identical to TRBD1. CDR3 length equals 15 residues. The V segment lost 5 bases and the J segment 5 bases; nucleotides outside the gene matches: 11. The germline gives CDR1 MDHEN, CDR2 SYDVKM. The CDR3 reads CASSRNQDRMYGYTF. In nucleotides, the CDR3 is TGTGCCAGCAGTCGGAATCAGGACAGGATGTATGGCTACACCTTC.

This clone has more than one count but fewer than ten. The CDR3 region is CASSPGRGALGYTF. The DNA for the CDR3 is TGTGCCAGCAGCCCCGGGCGGGGGGCGCTTGGCTACACCTTC. This sequence joins TRBV7-9 and TRBJ1-2, with D possibly matching TRBD1 (6 bases). V was trimmed by 5 bases and J by 7 bases, leaving 17 bases between them. Germline CDR1 and CDR2: SEHNR and FQNEAQ (reference sequence). This CDR3 has 14 residues.

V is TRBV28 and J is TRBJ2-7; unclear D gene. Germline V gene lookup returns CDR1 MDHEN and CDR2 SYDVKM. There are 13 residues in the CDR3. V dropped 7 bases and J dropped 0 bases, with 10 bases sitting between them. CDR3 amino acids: CASTGRSSYEQYF. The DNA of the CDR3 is TGTGCCAGCACAGGCCGCTCCTCCTACGAGCAGTACTTC.

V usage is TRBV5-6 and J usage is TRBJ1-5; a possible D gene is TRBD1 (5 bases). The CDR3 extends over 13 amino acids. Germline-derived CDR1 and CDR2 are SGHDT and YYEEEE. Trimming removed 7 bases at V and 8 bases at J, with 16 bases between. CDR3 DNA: TGTGCCAGCTCGAGGGAACCGGGGGAGCCCCAGCATTTT. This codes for CASSREPGEPQHF. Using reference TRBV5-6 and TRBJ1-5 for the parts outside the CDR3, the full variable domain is DAGVTQSPTHLIKTRGQQVTLRCSPKSGHDTVSWYQQALGQGPQFIFQYYEEEERQRGNFPDRFSGHQFPNYSSELNVNALLLGDSALYLCASSREPGEPQHFGDGTRLSIL.

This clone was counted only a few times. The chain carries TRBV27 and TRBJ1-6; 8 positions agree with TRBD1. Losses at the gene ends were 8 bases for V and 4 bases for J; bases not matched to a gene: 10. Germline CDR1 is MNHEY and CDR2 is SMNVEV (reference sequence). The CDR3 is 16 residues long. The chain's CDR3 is CASRPDGQGYNSPLHF. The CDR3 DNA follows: TGTGCCAGCCGACCTGACGGACAGGGATATAATTCACCCCTCCACTTT.